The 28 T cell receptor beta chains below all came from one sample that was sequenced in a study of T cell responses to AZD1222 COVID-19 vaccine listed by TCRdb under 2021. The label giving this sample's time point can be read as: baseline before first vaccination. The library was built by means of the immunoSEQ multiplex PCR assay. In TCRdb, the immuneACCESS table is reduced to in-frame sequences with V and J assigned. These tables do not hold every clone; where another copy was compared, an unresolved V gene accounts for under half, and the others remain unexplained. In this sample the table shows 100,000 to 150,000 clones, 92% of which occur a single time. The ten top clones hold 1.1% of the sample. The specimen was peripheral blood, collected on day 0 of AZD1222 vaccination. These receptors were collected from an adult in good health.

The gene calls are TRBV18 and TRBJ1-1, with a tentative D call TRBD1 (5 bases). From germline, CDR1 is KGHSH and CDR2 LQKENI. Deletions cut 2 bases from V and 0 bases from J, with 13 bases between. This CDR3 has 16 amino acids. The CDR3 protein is CASSPRDGLMNTEAFF. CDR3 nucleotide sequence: TGTGCCAGCTCACCAAGGGACGGTTTAATGAACACTGAAGCTTTCTTT.

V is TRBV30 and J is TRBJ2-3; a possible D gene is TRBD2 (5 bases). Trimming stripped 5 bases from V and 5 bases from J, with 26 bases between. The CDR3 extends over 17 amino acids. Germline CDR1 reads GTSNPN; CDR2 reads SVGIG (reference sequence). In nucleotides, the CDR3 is TGTGCCTGGGTGCGGCGGAGGAGCCCGGAGATTGTAGATACGCAGTATTTT. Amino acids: CAWVRRRSPEIVDTQYF.

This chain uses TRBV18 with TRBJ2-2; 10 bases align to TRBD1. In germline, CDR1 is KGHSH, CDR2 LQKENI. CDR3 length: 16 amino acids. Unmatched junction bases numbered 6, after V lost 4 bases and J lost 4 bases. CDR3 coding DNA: TGTGCCAGCTCACTCCGACAGGGGGCTCGCACCGGGGAGCTGTTTTTT. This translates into CASSLRQGARTGELFF.

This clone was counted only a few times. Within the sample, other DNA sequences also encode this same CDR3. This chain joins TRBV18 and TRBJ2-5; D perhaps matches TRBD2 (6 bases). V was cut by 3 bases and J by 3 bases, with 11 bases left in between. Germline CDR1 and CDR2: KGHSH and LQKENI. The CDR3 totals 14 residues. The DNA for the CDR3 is TGTGCCAGCTCACCGTTCCAGCGGGAAGAGACCCAGTACTTC. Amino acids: CASSPFQREETQYF.

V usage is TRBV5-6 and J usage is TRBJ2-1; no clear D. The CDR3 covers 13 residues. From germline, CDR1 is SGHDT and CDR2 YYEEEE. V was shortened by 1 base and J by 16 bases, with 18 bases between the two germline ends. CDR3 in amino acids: CASSLKGLMARFF. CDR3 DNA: TGTGCCAGCAGCTTGAAGGGCCTAATGGCGCGCTTCTTC.

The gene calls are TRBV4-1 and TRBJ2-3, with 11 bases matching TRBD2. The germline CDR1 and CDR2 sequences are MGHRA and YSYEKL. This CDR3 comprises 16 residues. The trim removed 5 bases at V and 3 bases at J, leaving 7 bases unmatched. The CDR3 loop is CASSFPSGRLTDTQYF. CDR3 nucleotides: TGCGCCAGCAGCTTCCCTAGCGGGAGGCTTACAGATACGCAGTATTTT.

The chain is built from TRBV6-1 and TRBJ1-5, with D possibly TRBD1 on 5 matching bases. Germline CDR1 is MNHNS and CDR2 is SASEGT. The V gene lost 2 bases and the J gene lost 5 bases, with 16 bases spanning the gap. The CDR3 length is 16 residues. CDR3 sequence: CASSELWAGWHQPQHF. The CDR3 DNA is TGTGCCAGCAGTGAACTATGGGCAGGGTGGCATCAGCCCCAGCATTTT.

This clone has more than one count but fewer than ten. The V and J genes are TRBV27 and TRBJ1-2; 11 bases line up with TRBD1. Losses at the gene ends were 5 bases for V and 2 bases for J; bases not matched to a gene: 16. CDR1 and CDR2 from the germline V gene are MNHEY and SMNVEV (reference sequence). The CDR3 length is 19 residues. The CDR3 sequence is CASSLRSPDRGRGNYGYTF. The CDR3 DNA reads TGTGCCAGCAGTCTCCGATCCCCGGACAGGGGGCGCGGCAACTATGGCTACACCTTC.

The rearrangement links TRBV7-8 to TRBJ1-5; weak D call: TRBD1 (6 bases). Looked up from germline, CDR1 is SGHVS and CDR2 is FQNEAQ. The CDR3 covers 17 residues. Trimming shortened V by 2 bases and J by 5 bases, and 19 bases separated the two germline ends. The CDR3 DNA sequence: TGTGCCAGCAGCTTAAAGCGGACAGATAGGGTATATCAGCCCCAGCATTTT. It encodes CASSLKRTDRVYQPQHF.

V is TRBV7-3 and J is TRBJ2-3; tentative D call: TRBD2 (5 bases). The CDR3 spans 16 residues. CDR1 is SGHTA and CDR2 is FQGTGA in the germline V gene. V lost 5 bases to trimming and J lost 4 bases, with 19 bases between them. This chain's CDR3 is CASSPERAGLADTQYF. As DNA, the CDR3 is TGTGCCAGCAGCCCCGAACGTGCGGGTTTAGCAGATACGCAGTATTTT.

The CDR3 coding sequence is TGTGCCAGCAGCTTAGCGCCAGGGTATGGAAACACCATATATTTT. It specifies CASSLAPGYGNTIYF. The chain combines TRBV11-2 with TRBJ1-3; possible D gene TRBD1, 5 bases. CDR3 length equals 15 residues. Per germline, CDR1 SGHAT and CDR2 FQNNGV. The V gene lost 1 base and the J gene lost 3 bases, with 10 bases spanning the gap. Complete variable domain (other parts from reference TRBV11-2 and TRBJ1-3): EAGVAQSPRYKIIEKRQSVAFWCNPISGHATLYWYQQILGQGPKLLIQFQNNGVVDDSQLPKDRFSAERLKGVDSTLKIQPAKLEDSAVYLCASSLAPGYGNTIYFGEGSWLTVV.

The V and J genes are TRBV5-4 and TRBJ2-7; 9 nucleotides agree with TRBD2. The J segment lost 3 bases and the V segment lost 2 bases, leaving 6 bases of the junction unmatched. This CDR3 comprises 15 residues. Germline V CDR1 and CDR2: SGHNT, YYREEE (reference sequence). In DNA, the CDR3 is TGTGCCAGCAGCTTTGACGCGGGAGGGCTCTACGAGCAGTACTTC. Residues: CASSFDAGGLYEQYF.

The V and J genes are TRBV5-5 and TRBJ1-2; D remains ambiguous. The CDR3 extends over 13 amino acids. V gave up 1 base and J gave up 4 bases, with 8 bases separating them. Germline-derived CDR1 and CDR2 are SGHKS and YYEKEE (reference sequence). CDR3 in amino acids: CASSLYGPYGYTF. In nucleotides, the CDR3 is TGTGCCAGCAGCTTGTATGGCCCCTATGGCTACACCTTC.

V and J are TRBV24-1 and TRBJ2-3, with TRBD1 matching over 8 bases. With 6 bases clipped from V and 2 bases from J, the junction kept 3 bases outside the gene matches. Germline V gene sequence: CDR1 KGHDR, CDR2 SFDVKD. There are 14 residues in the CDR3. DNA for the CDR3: TGTGCCACCAGTCAGACAGGGGCCACAGATACGCAGTATTTT. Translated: CATSQTGATDTQYF.

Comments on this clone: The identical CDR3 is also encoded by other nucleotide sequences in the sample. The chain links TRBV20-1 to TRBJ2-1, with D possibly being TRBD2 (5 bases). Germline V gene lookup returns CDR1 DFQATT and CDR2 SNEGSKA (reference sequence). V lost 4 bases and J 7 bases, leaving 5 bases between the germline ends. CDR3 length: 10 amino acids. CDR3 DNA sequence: TGCAGTGCTACGGGGAATGAGCAGTTCTTC. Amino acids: CSATGNEQFF.

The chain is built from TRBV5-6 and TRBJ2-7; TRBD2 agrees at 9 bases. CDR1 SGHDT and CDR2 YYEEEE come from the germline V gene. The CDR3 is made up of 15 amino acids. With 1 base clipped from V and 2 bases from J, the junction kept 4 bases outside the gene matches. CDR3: CASSLSLAGAYEQYF. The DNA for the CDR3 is TGTGCCAGCAGCTTGTCTTTAGCGGGAGCCTACGAGCAGTACTTC. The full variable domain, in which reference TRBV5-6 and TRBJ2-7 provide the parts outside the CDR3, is DAGVTQSPTHLIKTRGQQVTLRCSPKSGHDTVSWYQQALGQGPQFIFQYYEEEERQRGNFPDRFSGHQFPNYSSELNVNALLLGDSALYLCASSLSLAGAYEQYFGPGTRLTVT.

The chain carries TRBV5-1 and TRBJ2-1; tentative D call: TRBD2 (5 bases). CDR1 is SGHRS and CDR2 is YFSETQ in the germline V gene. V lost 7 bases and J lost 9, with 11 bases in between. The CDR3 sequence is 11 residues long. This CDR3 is CASRGEGEQFF. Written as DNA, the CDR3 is TGCGCCAGCCGCGGCGAGGGTGAGCAGTTCTTC.

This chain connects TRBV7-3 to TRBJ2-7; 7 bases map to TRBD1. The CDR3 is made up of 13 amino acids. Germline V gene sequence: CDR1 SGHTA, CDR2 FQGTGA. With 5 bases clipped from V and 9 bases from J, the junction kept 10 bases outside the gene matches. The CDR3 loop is CASSTRRGGRQYF. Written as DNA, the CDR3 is TGTGCCAGCAGCACGCGGAGAGGGGGCCGGCAGTACTTC.

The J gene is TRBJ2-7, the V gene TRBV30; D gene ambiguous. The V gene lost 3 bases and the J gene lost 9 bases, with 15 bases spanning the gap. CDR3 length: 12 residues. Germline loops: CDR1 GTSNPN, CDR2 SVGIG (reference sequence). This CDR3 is CAWRRVGFGQYF. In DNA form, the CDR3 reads TGTGCCTGGAGAAGAGTAGGGTTTGGGCAGTACTTC.

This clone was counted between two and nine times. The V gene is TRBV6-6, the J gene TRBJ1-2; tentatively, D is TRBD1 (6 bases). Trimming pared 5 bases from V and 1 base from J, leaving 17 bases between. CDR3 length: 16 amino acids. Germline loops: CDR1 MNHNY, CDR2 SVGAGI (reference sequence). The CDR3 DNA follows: TGTGCCAGCAGTCTTGGACAGCCTAGACTTAACTATGGCTACACCTTC. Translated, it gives CASSLGQPRLNYGYTF.

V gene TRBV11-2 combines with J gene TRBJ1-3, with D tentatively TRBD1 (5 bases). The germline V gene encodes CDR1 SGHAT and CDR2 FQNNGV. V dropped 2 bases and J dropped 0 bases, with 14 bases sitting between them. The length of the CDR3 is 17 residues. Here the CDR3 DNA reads TGTGCCAGCAGCTTACAATTCTCAGGGAGCTCTGGAAACACCATATATTTT. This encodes CASSLQFSGSSGNTIYF. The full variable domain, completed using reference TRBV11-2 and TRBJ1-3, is EAGVAQSPRYKIIEKRQSVAFWCNPISGHATLYWYQQILGQGPKLLIQFQNNGVVDDSQLPKDRFSAERLKGVDSTLKIQPAKLEDSAVYLCASSLQFSGSSGNTIYFGEGSWLTVV.

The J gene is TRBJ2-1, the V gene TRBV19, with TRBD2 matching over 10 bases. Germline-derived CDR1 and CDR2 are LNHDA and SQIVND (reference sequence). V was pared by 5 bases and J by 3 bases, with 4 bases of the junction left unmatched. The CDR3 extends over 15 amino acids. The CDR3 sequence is CASSSPSGGYNEQFF. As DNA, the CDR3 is TGTGCCAGTAGTTCCCCTAGCGGGGGCTACAATGAGCAGTTCTTC. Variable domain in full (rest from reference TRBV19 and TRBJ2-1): DGGITQSPKYLFRKEGQNVTLSCEQNLNHDAMYWYRQDPGQGLRLIYYSQIVNDFQKGDIAEGYSVSREKKESFPLTVTSAQKNPTAFYLCASSSPSGGYNEQFFGPGTRLTVL.

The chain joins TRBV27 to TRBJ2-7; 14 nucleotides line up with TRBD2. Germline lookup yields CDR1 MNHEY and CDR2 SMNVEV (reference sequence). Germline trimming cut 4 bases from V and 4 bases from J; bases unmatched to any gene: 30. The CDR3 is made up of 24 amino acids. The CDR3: CASSSRGPLLPGLAGVDFPYEQYF. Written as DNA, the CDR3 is TGTGCCAGCAGTTCCAGGGGCCCGCTATTACCGGGACTAGCGGGAGTAGATTTCCCTTACGAGCAGTACTTC.

CDR3 DNA sequence: TGCAGCGTTGGATGGTCTCGAGCGTCTAGTGGCTACACCTTC. It encodes CSVGWSRASSGYTF. The chain combines TRBV29-1 with TRBJ1-2; D gene unclear. Germline CDR1 SQVTM, CDR2 ANQGSEA. The V end lost 4 bases, the J end lost 7 bases, and 19 bases lay between the germline ends. The CDR3 runs 14 residues.

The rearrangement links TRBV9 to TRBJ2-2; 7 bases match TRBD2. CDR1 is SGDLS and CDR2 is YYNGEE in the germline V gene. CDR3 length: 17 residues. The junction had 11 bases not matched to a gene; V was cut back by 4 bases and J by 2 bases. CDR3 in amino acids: CASSFKRDGENTGELFF. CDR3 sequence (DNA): TGTGCCAGCAGCTTCAAGCGGGACGGAGAAAACACCGGGGAGCTGTTTTTT.

The chain's CDR3 is CASRAGTSGANVLTF. The CDR3 DNA reads TGTGCCAGCAGAGCAGGAACCTCTGGGGCCAACGTCCTGACTTTC. The chain recombines TRBV9 with TRBJ2-6, with D uncertain. V dropped 5 bases and J dropped 0 bases, with 9 bases sitting between them. CDR3 length: 15 amino acids. CDR1 and CDR2 from the germline V gene are SGDLS and YYNGEE.

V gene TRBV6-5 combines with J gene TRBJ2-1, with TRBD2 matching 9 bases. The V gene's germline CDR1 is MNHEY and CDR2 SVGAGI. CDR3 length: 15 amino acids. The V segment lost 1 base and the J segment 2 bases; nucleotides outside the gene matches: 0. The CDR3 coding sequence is TGTGCCAGCAGTTACTTAGCGGGAGCCTACAATGAGCAGTTCTTC. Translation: CASSYLAGAYNEQFF.

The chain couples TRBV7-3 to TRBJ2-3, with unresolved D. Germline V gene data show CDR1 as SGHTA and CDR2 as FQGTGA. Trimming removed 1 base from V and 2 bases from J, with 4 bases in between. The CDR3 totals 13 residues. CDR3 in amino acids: CASSLMATDTQYF. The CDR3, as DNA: TGTGCCAGCAGCTTAATGGCCACAGATACGCAGTATTTT.